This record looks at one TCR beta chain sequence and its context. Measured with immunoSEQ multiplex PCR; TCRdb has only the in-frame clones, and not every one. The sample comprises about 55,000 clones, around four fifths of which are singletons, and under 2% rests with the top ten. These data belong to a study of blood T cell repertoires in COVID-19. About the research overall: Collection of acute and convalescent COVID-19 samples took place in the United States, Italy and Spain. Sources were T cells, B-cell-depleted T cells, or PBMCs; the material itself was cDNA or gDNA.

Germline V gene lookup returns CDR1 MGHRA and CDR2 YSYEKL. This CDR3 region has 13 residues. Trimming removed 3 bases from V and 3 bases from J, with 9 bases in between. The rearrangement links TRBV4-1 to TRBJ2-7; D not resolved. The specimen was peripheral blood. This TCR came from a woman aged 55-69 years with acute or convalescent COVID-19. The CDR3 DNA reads TGCGCCAGCAGCCAGACAACAAACTACGAGCAGTACTTC. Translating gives CASSQTTNYEQYF.